This T cell receptor beta chain was sequenced during a study of technical replicates of blood from a handful of donors (dated by TCRdb to 2015 to 2018). CDR1 and CDR2 are drawn from the germline V gene: MGHRA, YSYEKL. Trimmed from V: 4 bases; trimmed from J: 1 base; junction bases lacking a gene match: 12. From cysteine to phenylalanine, the CDR3 is 17 amino acids long. Solely the CDR3 DNA is kept, with 51 bases framed from the first base. On this clone: The antigen it recognizes is unknown. The input lacks base qualities; no much larger clone sits a single base away.

Libraries were built with the immunoSEQ multiplex PCR assay. TCRdb's version of the immuneACCESS table is confined to in-frame rearrangements and falls short of the full clone set. An unresolved V gene accounts for under half of the shortfall where checked; the remainder is of unknown origin. The sample table contains some 80,000 clones; only one count was recorded for more than 80% of them. The ten largest clonotypes hold about 0.23% of the sample. The receptor was derived from a human donor in good health. The sequence links TRBV4-1 to TRBJ2-7; 8 bases in the junction line up with TRBD2. Sequenced: T cells isolated from PBMCs. The CDR3 has the sequence CASSPTPVSGKSYEQYF. The DNA reads as follows: TGCGCCAGCAGCCCAACCCCTGTTAGCGGGAAGTCCTACGAGCAGTACTTC.